This T cell receptor beta chain was obtained from a study of blood T cell repertoires in COVID-19. Study overall: There were acute and convalescent COVID-19 samples, and they came from the United States, Italy and Spain.

Clones were read by immunoSEQ multiplex PCR, and TCRdb kept only the in-frame ones, dropping some. The table records a few hundred thousand clones, around 86% of them present only once. Unmatched junction bases numbered 9, after V lost 3 bases and J lost 5 bases. This CDR3 is built from 16 residues. CDR1 and CDR2 (germline): SGDLS, YYNGEE. Those who participated ranged in age from roughly 18 to 90 years and resided in about two dozen US areas. Resolution of symptoms, clearance, or two negative PCRs was present in recovered Cohort 3 donors. This chain uses TRBV9 with TRBJ1-4, with 8 bases fitting TRBD1. This sequence originates from a woman aged 45 to 65 who had recovered from COVID-19. The sequenced sample was PBMCs or T cells enriched from blood (not recorded which). The CDR3 DNA reads TGTGCCAGCAGCGCGACCCCAGGGGGCAGAAATGAAAAACTGTTTTTT. This translates into CASSATPGGRNEKLFF.